Listed below are T cell receptor beta chains from one sample, sequenced in a study of control samples from healthy donors and cancer patients. Profiled with immunoSEQ multiplex PCR; TCRdb holds only in-frame clones, not every one. The table shows roughly 76,000 clones, with 93% occurring only once. Input material: PBMCs. These TCRs come from a woman between 40 and 50 years old with lung cancer. The CDR3 runs from the conserved cysteine through the conserved F or W. Each record gives: J gene, clone size, D gene, V gene, CDR3 DNA, CDR3 protein. The D gene is left open where the match is weak. Rows may omit the clone size; those that give it use once, few, many or a size class.

TRBJ2-2 | - | - | TRBV3-1/TRBV3-2 | TGTGCCAGCAGCCCCCGGAGGTTCCCCGCCGGGGAGCTGTTTTTT | CASSPRRFPAGELFF
TRBJ2-1 | - | - | TRBV7-2 | TGTGCCAGCAGTGCTACTACAGGGTACAATGAGCAGTTCTTC | CASSATTGYNEQFF
TRBJ2-7 | few | - | TRBV11-2 | TGTGCCAGCAGCTTAGTTGGCAGGAACTACGAGCAGTACTTC | CASSLVGRNYEQYF
TRBJ2-1 | - | TRBD2 | TRBV5-5 | TGTGCCAGCAGCTTGGTGGTAGCGGGGGGGTCCTACAATGAGCAGTTCTTC | CASSLVVAGGSYNEQFF
TRBJ2-2 | once | - | TRBV6-5 | TGTGCCAGCAGGGGGTTGGAAGAGGGCGCCGGGGAGCTGTTTTTT | CASRGLEEGAGELFF
TRBJ2-3 | few | - | TRBV5-1 | TGCGCCAGCAGCTTCAACTCGCCCCGGACCTCCACAGATACGCAGTATTTT | CASSFNSPRTSTDTQYF
TRBJ1-4 | - | - | TRBV19 | TGTGCCAGTAGTTTCGGGACGGACGCCCTGATAGAAAAACTGTTTTTT | CASSFGTDALIEKLFF
TRBJ1-2 | - | TRBD1 | TRBV15 | TGTGCCACCAGCAGAGAACGGGACAGGGGGGATGGCTACACCTTC | CATSRERDRGDGYTF
TRBJ2-5 | - | TRBD1 | TRBV2 | TGTGCCAGCTGGGCCGGGACAGGGGGGGCGGAGACCCAGTACTTC | CASWAGTGGAETQYF
TRBJ1-5 | - | - | TRBV28 | TGTGCCAGCGGGATGCTTAATCAGCCCCAGCATTTT | CASGMLNQPQHF
TRBJ2-2 | - | - | TRBV6-6 | TGTGCCAGCATAAATACCGGGGAGCTGTTTTTT | CASINTGELFF
TRBJ1-5 | - | - | TRBV28 | TGTGCCAGCAGTTCTGCTTGGGGGGCAACTCAGCCCCAGCATTTT | CASSSAWGATQPQHF
TRBJ1-1 | - | - | TRBV2 | TGTGCCAGCAGTGGACTTTTGACAGAGACCTACTTGAACACTGAAGCTTTCTTT | CASSGLLTETYLNTEAFF
TRBJ1-3 | - | - | TRBV3-1/TRBV3-2 | TGTGCCAGCAGCCAGGGGGGTACGGGAAACACCATATATTTT | CASSQGGTGNTIYF
TRBJ2-5 | - | - | TRBV2 | TGTGCCAGCCCGGGGGCGGAGACCCAGTACTTC | CASPGAETQYF
TRBJ2-1 | - | TRBD2 | TRBV11-2 | TGTGCCAGCAGCCCCTCTAGCGGGGGCTACAATGAGCAGTTCTTC | CASSPSSGGYNEQFF
TRBJ2-5 | - | TRBD1 | TRBV7-9 | TGTGCCAGCAGCTTAGAGACAGGGATGGAGACCCAGTACTTC | CASSLETGMETQYF
TRBJ1-5 | - | - | TRBV19 | TGTGCCAGTAGTATAGTCGGCCGCCGCCAGCCCCAGCATTTT | CASSIVGRRQPQHF
TRBJ1-1 | - | - | TRBV30 | TGTGCCTGGATGGCGGGGGTGCCTGAAGCTTTCTTT | CAWMAGVPEAFF
TRBJ1-1 | - | - | TRBV4-2 | TGTGCCAGCCGGGGAAGGGTTACTGAAGCTTTCTTT | CASRGRVTEAFF
TRBJ2-2 | once | - | TRBV18 | TGTGCCAGCTCCCCAGACACCGGGGAGCTGTTTTTT | CASSPDTGELFF
TRBJ1-2 | few | - | TRBV12-3/TRBV12-4 | TGTGCCAGCAGTATCTTGGGTGGCTACACCTTC | CASSILGGYTF
TRBJ1-2 | - | - | TRBV5-6 | TGTGCCAGCAGCGGGGAAATCTTACTATCGCAATATGGCTACACCTTC | CASSGEILLSQYGYTF
TRBJ2-2 | once | TRBD2 | TRBV30 | TGTGCCTGGCGGACTAGCGGGGGGCGGGGCGGGGAGCTGTTTTTT | CAWRTSGGRGGELFF
TRBJ2-5 | - | TRBD2 | TRBV5-1 | TGCGCCAGCAGCTTGGAACCTAGCGGGGGGGAGACCCAGTACTTC | CASSLEPSGGETQYF
TRBJ1-1 | - | - | TRBV19 | TGTGCCAGTAGTATCGCGGCGGGCGGGAACACTGAAGCTTTCTTT | CASSIAAGGNTEAFF
TRBJ1-1 | few | TRBD1 | TRBV29-1 | TGCAGCGGGGGCGACAGGGTGGTCCCTGAAGCTTTCTTT | CSGGDRVVPEAFF
TRBJ2-3 | once | TRBD1 | TRBV7-9 | TGTGCCAGCAACTCAAAGACAGGGCGCACAGATACGCAGTATTTT | CASNSKTGRTDTQYF
TRBJ2-3 | - | - | TRBV18 | TGTGCCAGCTCACCACCGGGAGTCACAGATACGCAGTATTTT | CASSPPGVTDTQYF
TRBJ1-2 | - | TRBD1 | TRBV12-5 | TGTGCTAGTGGTTTGGAAGAGGTGACGGGACAGCCTAACTATGGCTACACCTTC | CASGLEEVTGQPNYGYTF
TRBJ2-3 | - | - | TRBV11-2 | TGTGCCAGCAGCTCTCAGGCCGGGATTCCAGATACGCAGTATTTT | CASSSQAGIPDTQYF
TRBJ1-2 | - | - | TRBV6-5 | TGTGCCAGCAGTTACGGTCAGACAGACGGCTACACCTTC | CASSYGQTDGYTF
TRBJ1-2 | once | - | TRBV6-5 | TGTGCCAGCTCAAGACGGGGTGAAGATGGCTACACCTTC | CASSRRGEDGYTF
TRBJ2-2 | - | - | TRBV7-3 | TGTGCCAGCAGCTCGCCGGGATCCCACACCGGGGAGCTGTTTTTT | CASSSPGSHTGELFF
TRBJ2-3 | - | TRBD1 | TRBV14 | TGTGCCAGCAGCTTCCCGTCCGCAGGGGGCCAGACCCGAACGCAGTATTTT | CASSFPSAGGQTRTQYF
TRBJ2-1 | - | TRBD2 | TRBV4-1 | TGCGCCAGCACCCTCGCTAGCGGGGCAACTACTGAGCAGTTCTTC | CASTLASGATTEQFF
TRBJ1-1 | - | - | TRBV11-2 | TGTGCCAGCAGCGCAGGGACTACCACTGAAGCTTTCTTT | CASSAGTTTEAFF
TRBJ2-5 | - | TRBD2 | TRBV7-2 | TGTGCCAGCAGCTTATTCGGCGGGGGGGCCGAGGACCAGTACTTC | CASSLFGGGAEDQYF
TRBJ1-3 | - | - | TRBV7-6 | TGTGCCAGCCGCCAGGAGGGTTCTTATGGAAACACCATATATTTT | CASRQEGSYGNTIYF
TRBJ2-1 | - | - | TRBV24-1 | TGTGCCACCAGGGGCGGAGGGGATGAGCAGTTCTTC | CATRGGGDEQFF
TRBJ1-2 | - | TRBD1 | TRBV27 | TGTGCCAGCAGTTTAGACAGGGGGCACTATGGCTACACCTTC | CASSLDRGHYGYTF
TRBJ1-4 | - | TRBD1 | TRBV19 | TGTGCCACTACTACAGGGGGGAGTGAAAAACTGTTTTTT | CATTTGGSEKLFF
TRBJ1-1 | - | - | TRBV11-2 | TGTGCCAGCAGCTTAGGACAGATACTCTTCCCTGAAGCTTTCTTT | CASSLGQILFPEAFF
TRBJ1-5 | - | TRBD1 | TRBV7-8 | TGTGCCAGCAGCCCTAATGACCCAGGGGGAAGTCAGCCCCAGCATTTT | CASSPNDPGGSQPQHF
TRBJ1-2 | once | TRBD1 | TRBV6-5 | TGTGCCAGCAGTCCTGACAGGGTAATCTATGGCTACACCTTC | CASSPDRVIYGYTF
TRBJ2-1 | - | - | TRBV6-5 | TGTGCCAGCAGCAACCAGGGGGGGGGCGATGAGCAGTTCTTC | CASSNQGGGDEQFF
TRBJ2-7 | - | - | TRBV7-9 | TGTGCCAGCAGCCCCCGACAGGACTACGAGCAGTACTTC | CASSPRQDYEQYF